The 27 T cell receptor beta chains reported below all come from one sample, sequenced in a study of T cells in Graves' hyperthyroidism and ophthalmopathy. TCR beta CDR3 regions were amplified from RNA. Using the HTBI primer set, a first-round RT-PCR was run on the TCR CDR3. TCRdb called the multiplex PCR reads again in MiXCR, with one record for every CDR3 protein. The sample holds some 720,000 distinct CDR3 sequences, about 17% seen once. The material sequenced was blood. These receptor sequences come from a man between 18 and 35 years old with Graves' hyperthyroidism.

The chain employs TRBV19 and TRBJ2-7; weak D call: TRBD2 (6 bases). The CDR3 is made up of 13 amino acids. The V end lost 6 bases, the J end lost 3 bases, and 12 bases lay between the germline ends. In germline, CDR1 is LNHDA, CDR2 SQIVND (reference sequence). CDR3 coding DNA: TGTGCCAGTAGCCCGGGACTTGACTACGAGCAGTACTTC. This gives the protein CASSPGLDYEQYF.

This clonotype was recorded many times. This chain joins TRBV28 and TRBJ1-2; 10 bases are shared with TRBD1. V was clipped by 3 bases and J by 8 bases; unmatched bases: 9. The CDR3 extends over 15 amino acids. In germline, CDR1 is MDHEN, CDR2 SYDVKM. The CDR3 region has the DNA TGTGCCAGCAGTTTCGGGACAGGGGTTATCCTGGGCTACACCTTC. It codes for CASSFGTGVILGYTF.

This clonotype was observed at least ten times. The chain links TRBV18 to TRBJ2-5; D call uncertain. V was pared by 1 base and J by 2 bases, with 11 bases between. Germline V lookup: CDR1 KGHSH, CDR2 LQKENI. The CDR3 covers 15 residues. The CDR3 reads CASSPRVGQQETQYF. CDR3 DNA: TGTGCCAGCTCACCACGGGTCGGGCAGCAAGAGACCCAGTACTTC.

This clonotype was seen at least ten times. The chain is built from TRBV2 and TRBJ2-7; D is unclear. The CDR3 covers 14 residues. Germline V gives CDR1 SNHLY, CDR2 FYNNEI. The V and J ends lost 7 bases and 2 bases respectively, with 15 bases between them. This CDR3 reads CASTLSGVPYEQYF. The CDR3 DNA follows: TGTGCCAGCACCCTATCCGGAGTCCCCTACGAGCAGTACTTC. The variable domain in full, completed from reference TRBV2 and TRBJ2-7, reads EPEVTQTPSHQVTQMGQEVILRCVPISNHLYFYWYRQILGQKVEFLVSFYNNEISEKSEIFDDQFSVERPDGSNFTLKIRSTKLEDSAMYFCASTLSGVPYEQYFGPGTRLTVT.

This clonotype was recorded many times. The chain joins TRBV7-3 to TRBJ2-1; 7 bases are a match to TRBD1. CDR1 is SGHTA and CDR2 is FQGTGA in the germline V gene. This CDR3 contains 18 residues. V was pared by 2 bases and J by 5 bases, with 15 bases of the junction left unmatched. For the CDR3, the DNA is TGTGCCAGCAGCTTAGGAAGGGTGACAGGGAAGGTCGACAATGAGCAGTTCTTC. Protein sequence: CASSLGRVTGKVDNEQFF.

This clonotype was counted between two and nine times. This chain uses TRBV6-1 with TRBJ1-5; TRBD1 is a possible D gene (6 bases). CDR3 length equals 16 residues. Per germline, CDR1 MNHNS and CDR2 SASEGT. V was pared by 4 bases and J by 2 bases, with 15 bases between. CDR3 sequence (DNA): TGTGCCAGCAGTGCCGGACAGAGTCGTCGCAATCAGCCCCAGCATTTT. Its protein is CASSAGQSRRNQPQHF.

This clonotype was counted a few times. The chain has TRBV20-1 and TRBJ2-7; D not resolved. Germline lookup yields CDR1 DFQATT and CDR2 SNEGSKA (reference sequence). Trimming pared 1 base from V and 3 bases from J, leaving 13 bases between. This CDR3 spans 14 amino acids. Here the CDR3 DNA reads TGCAGTGCTAGAGGGCCCTATAGTAACTACGAGCAGTACTTC. Translation gives CSARGPYSNYEQYF.

The chain links TRBV29-1 to TRBJ2-6; 7 bases match TRBD2. Trimming at V came to 6 bases and at J to 0 bases, leaving 5 bases not matched to a gene. Germline CDR1 is SQVTM and CDR2 is ANQGSEA. The CDR3 runs 15 residues. DNA of the CDR3: TGCAGCGTCGGGACTATAGTCTCTGGGGCCAACGTCCTGACTTTC. Its translation is CSVGTIVSGANVLTF. The full variable domain, with the rest looked up from reference TRBV29-1 and TRBJ2-6, is SAVISQKPSRDICQRGTSLTIQCQVDSQVTMMFWYRQQPGQSLTLIATANQGSEATYESGFVIDKFPISRPNLTFSTLTVSNMSPEDSSIYLCSVGTIVSGANVLTFGAGSRLTVL.

The CDR3 DNA is TGTGCCAGCAGCCCGGACGCCTCTGGGGCCAACGTCCTGACTTTC. Residues: CASSPDASGANVLTF. This chain joins TRBV6-1 and TRBJ2-6; D is uncertain. The CDR3 contains 15 residues. The V end lost 6 bases, the J end lost 0 bases, and 9 bases lay between the germline ends. Germline V gene lookup returns CDR1 MNHNS and CDR2 SASEGT.

This clonotype came up a few times. This chain connects TRBV6-5 to TRBJ2-2; D is undetermined. Germline-derived CDR1 and CDR2 are MNHEY and SVGAGI. V was cut by 0 bases and J by 6 bases, with 11 bases left in between. The CDR3 sequence is 15 residues long. The CDR3 DNA is TGTGCCAGCAGTTACTCCACCCAAGGCTCCGGGGAGCTGTTTTTT. It translates to CASSYSTQGSGELFF.

This rearrangement joins TRBV24-1 to TRBJ2-1; 13 nucleotides match TRBD2. The germline V gene has CDR1 KGHDR and CDR2 SFDVKD. The CDR3 contains 16 residues. V lost 5 bases to trimming and J lost 8 bases; unmatched junction nucleotides: 8. CDR3 residues: CATSGTSGSVRDEQFF. DNA for the CDR3: TGTGCCACCAGTGGGACTAGCGGGAGTGTTAGGGATGAGCAGTTCTTC.

This clonotype was detected only a few times. CDR3 bases: TGCAGCGCCAAAGAGGGAAGCGGGGAGCTGTTTTTT. Translation: CSAKEGSGELFF. The chain links TRBV29-1 to TRBJ2-2, with D possibly being TRBD2 (5 bases). This CDR3 is 12 amino acids long. Germline lookup yields CDR1 SQVTM and CDR2 ANQGSEA. V lost 7 bases to trimming and J lost 7 bases, with 13 bases between them.

The gene calls are TRBV12-5 and TRBJ1-2; no clear D. This CDR3 is 12 amino acids long. V was clipped by 6 bases and J by 6 bases, with 11 bases between them. In germline, CDR1 is LGHNT, CDR2 FRNRAP. The CDR3 loop reads CASGFWTNGYTF. For the CDR3, the DNA is TGTGCTAGTGGCTTCTGGACTAATGGCTACACCTTC.

This clonotype was found many times. The chain is built from TRBV6-1 and TRBJ2-2; 9 bases agree with TRBD2. The V and J ends lost 5 bases and 7 bases, in that order; junction bases with no gene match: 8. Per the germline V gene, CDR1 is MNHNS and CDR2 is SASEGT. This CDR3 has 15 amino acids. In nucleotides, the CDR3 is TGTGCCAGCAGTTTGGTAGCGGGAGTTGGCGGGGAGCTGTTTTTT. As protein: CASSLVAGVGGELFF.

This clonotype came up many times. The rearrangement links TRBV3-1 to TRBJ1-4; a possible D gene is TRBD1 (5 bases). Per the germline V gene, CDR1 is LGHDT and CDR2 is YNNKEL (reference sequence). V lost 4 bases and J 8 bases, leaving 14 bases between the germline ends. The CDR3 extends over 14 amino acids. This CDR3 reads CASSRAGTEEKLFF. The CDR3 DNA is TGTGCCAGCAGCCGAGCCGGGACGGAGGAAAAACTGTTTTTT.

In this sample, this clonotype turned up many times. A read error may produce the germline difference seen at one junction end. The chain recombines TRBV2 with TRBJ2-5; 11 positions match TRBD2. This CDR3 has 13 amino acids. Germline CDR1 is SNHLY and CDR2 is FYNNEI. This chain's CDR3 is CASSEALAGVHDF. The CDR3 region has the DNA TGTGCCAGCAGTGAGGCACTAGCGGGAGTTCATGACTTC. Combining the CDR3 with reference TRBV2 and TRBJ2-5 gives the whole variable domain EPEVTQTPSHQVTQMGQEVILRCVPISNHLYFYWYRQILGQKVEFLVSFYNNEISEKSEIFDDQFSVERPDGSNFTLKIRSTKLEDSAMYFCASSEALAGVHDFGPGTRLLVL.

This sequence joins TRBV29-1 and TRBJ2-5, with D unresolved. CDR3 length: 9 residues. Germline V gives CDR1 SQVTM, CDR2 ANQGSEA. The V gene lost 7 bases and the J gene lost 4 bases, with 4 bases spanning the gap. DNA of the CDR3: TGCAGCGCCGGAGAGACCCAGTACTTC. This sequence encodes CSAGETQYF.

This clonotype was found many times. V is TRBV12-3 or TRBV12-4 and J is TRBJ2-3; 7 bases are shared with TRBD2. The CDR3 sequence is 14 residues long. J lost 7 bases, V lost 9 bases, and 13 bases had no gene match. CDR3 in DNA: TGTGCCAGTAGTCCGGTAGCGGGCTTTCATACGCAGTATTTT. Encoded protein: CASSPVAGFHTQYF.

This clonotype was counted at least ten times. J is TRBJ1-3 and V is TRBV18; perhaps TRBD1 as D (5 bases). Germline V gene lookup returns CDR1 KGHSH and CDR2 LQKENI. V lost 1 base to trimming and J lost 3 bases, with 13 bases between them. The CDR3 contains 16 residues. The CDR3 protein is CASSPLGDTVGNTIYF. For the CDR3, the DNA is TGTGCCAGCTCACCACTAGGGGATACGGTTGGAAACACCATATATTTT.

This clonotype was detected many times. This rearrangement joins TRBV29-1 to TRBJ2-7; 11 bases are a match to TRBD1. The ends lost 4 bases at V and 3 bases at J; junction bases unmatched: 8. Germline V gene lookup returns CDR1 SQVTM and CDR2 ANQGSEA. This CDR3 is built from 15 residues. CDR3 amino acids: CSVGTGGKSSYEQYF. The CDR3 DNA reads as TGCAGCGTTGGGACAGGGGGCAAATCGAGCTACGAGCAGTACTTC.

This clonotype was recorded at least ten times. The chain uses TRBV7-8 and TRBJ2-7; D not certain. Per germline, CDR1 SGHVS and CDR2 FQNEAQ. The CDR3 covers 15 residues. V lost 4 bases and J 2 bases, leaving 15 bases between the germline ends. CDR3 in amino acids: CASSSRRLWAYEQYF. CDR3 DNA: TGTGCCAGCAGCTCACGACGGTTGTGGGCCTACGAGCAGTACTTC.

This clonotype was counted a few times. The V gene is TRBV9, the J gene TRBJ2-7, with TRBD1 matching over 8 bases. Per the germline V gene, CDR1 is SGDLS and CDR2 is YYNGEE. The J segment lost 7 bases and the V segment lost 0 bases, leaving 12 bases of the junction unmatched. The CDR3 length is 16 residues. CDR3 protein: CASSVARRQGIEEQYF. As DNA, the CDR3 is TGTGCCAGCAGCGTAGCTCGGAGACAGGGGATCGAAGAGCAGTACTTC.

This chain uses TRBV28 with TRBJ2-3; D is tentatively TRBD1 or TRBD2 (5 bases each). V was shortened by 7 bases and J by 5 bases, with 10 bases between the two germline ends. The CDR3 consists of 12 residues. Looked up from germline, CDR1 is MDHEN and CDR2 is SYDVKM. The CDR3 coding sequence is TGTGCCAGCAAAACAGGAGGAGATACGCAGTATTTT. It encodes CASKTGGDTQYF.

The chain couples TRBV4-1 to TRBJ2-1, with 7 positions matching TRBD2. The CDR3 consists of 16 residues. With 1 base clipped from V and 4 bases from J, the junction kept 7 bases outside the gene matches. The germline V gene has CDR1 MGHRA and CDR2 YSYEKL. The CDR3 DNA sequence: TGCGCCAGCAGCCAAGCAGTTAGCGGGTATTACAATGAGCAGTTCTTC. Amino acid sequence: CASSQAVSGYYNEQFF.

This chain uses TRBV6-1 with TRBJ1-3; D is uncertain. Germline values: CDR1 MNHNS, CDR2 SASEGT. There are 16 residues in the CDR3. Trimming left V 6 bases short and J 7 bases short, with 22 bases between. The CDR3: CASSPLGLGLPNTIYF. The CDR3 coding sequence is TGTGCCAGCAGCCCCCTTGGATTGGGGTTGCCGAACACCATATATTTT.

The CDR3 coding sequence is TGCAGCGTGGGACAGGGGGCTAATCAGCCCCAGCATTTT. This translates into CSVGQGANQPQHF. The rearrangement uses TRBV29-1 and TRBJ1-5; 12 nucleotides match TRBD1. Germline V gene lookup returns CDR1 SQVTM and CDR2 ANQGSEA. V dropped 6 bases and J dropped 4; count of bases not matched to a gene: 1. The CDR3 consists of 13 residues. Filled out from reference TRBV29-1 and TRBJ1-5, the complete variable domain reads SAVISQKPSRDICQRGTSLTIQCQVDSQVTMMFWYRQQPGQSLTLIATANQGSEATYESGFVIDKFPISRPNLTFSTLTVSNMSPEDSSIYLCSVGQGANQPQHFGDGTRLSIL.

This clonotype was picked up a small number of times. The V gene is TRBV25-1, the J gene TRBJ2-1; D call uncertain. The CDR3 has 15 residues. Germline V lookup: CDR1 MGHDK, CDR2 SYGVNS. V gave up 8 bases and J gave up 3 bases, with 17 bases separating them. The CDR3 coding sequence is TGTGCCAGCTCTACCTCTAGAGATCTCTACAATGAGCAGTTCTTC. It yields the protein CASSTSRDLYNEQFF.